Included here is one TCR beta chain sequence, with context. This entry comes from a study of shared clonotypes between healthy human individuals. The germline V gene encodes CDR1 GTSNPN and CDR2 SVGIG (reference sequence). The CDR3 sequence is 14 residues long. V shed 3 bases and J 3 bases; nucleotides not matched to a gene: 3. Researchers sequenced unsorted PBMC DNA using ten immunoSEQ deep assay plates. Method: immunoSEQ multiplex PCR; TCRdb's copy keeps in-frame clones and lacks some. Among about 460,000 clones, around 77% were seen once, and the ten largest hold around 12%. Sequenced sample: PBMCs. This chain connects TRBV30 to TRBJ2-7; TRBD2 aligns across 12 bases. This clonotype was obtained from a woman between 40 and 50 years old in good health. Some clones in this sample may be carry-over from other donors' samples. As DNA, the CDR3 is TGTGCCTGGAGCCGACTAGCGGGAGTCTACGAGCAGTACTTC. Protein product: CAWSRLAGVYEQYF.